Reported below is one T cell receptor beta chain. The CDR3 consists of 13 residues. Trimming cost V 5 bases and J 2 bases; bases outside gene matches: 3. The germline CDR1 and CDR2 sequences are SGHTA and FQGTGA. The data are from a study of T cells in localized non-small cell lung cancer. The repertoire was sequenced with immunoSEQ multiplex PCR; TCRdb's copy has only in-frame clones and lacks some. This table holds 35,000 to 45,000 clones, about 88% found once. This chain connects TRBV7-3 to TRBJ2-7; 7 bases match TRBD1. The receptor was isolated from a woman between 18 and 55 years old with stage III lung adenocarcinoma. The specimen comprised peripheral blood, sampled before any cancer treatment. The CDR3: CASSQDRAYEQYF. The CDR3 DNA follows: TGTGCCAGCAGCCAAGACAGGGCCTACGAGCAGTACTTC.